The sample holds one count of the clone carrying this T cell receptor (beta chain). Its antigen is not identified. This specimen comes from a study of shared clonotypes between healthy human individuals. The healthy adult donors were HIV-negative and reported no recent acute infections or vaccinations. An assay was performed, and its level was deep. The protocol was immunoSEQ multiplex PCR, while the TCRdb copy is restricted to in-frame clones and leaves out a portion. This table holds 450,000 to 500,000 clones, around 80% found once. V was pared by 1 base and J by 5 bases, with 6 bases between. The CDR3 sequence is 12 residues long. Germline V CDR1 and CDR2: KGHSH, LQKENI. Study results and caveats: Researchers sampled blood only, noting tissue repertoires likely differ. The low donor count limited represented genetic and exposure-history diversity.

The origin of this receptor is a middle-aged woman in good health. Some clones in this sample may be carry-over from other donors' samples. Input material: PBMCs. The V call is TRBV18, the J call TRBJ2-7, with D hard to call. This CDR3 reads CASSPRDDEQYF. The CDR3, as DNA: TGTGCCAGCTCACCACGAGACGACGAGCAGTACTTC.